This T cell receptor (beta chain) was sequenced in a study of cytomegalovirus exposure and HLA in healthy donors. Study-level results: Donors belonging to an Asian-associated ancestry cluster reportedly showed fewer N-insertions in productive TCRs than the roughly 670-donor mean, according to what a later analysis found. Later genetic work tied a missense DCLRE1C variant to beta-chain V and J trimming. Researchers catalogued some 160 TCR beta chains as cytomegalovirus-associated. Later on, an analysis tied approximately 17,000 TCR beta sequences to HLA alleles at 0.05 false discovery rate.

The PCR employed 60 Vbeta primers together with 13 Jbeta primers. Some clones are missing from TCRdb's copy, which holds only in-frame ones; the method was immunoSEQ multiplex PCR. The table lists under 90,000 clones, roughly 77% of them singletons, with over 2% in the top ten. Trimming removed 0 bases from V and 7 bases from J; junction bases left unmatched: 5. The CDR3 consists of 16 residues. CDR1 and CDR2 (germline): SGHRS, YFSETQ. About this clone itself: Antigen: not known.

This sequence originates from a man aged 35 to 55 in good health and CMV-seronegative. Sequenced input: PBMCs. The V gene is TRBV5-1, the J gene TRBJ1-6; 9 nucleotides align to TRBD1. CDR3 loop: CASSLVPGQGNSPLHF. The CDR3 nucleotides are TGCGCCAGCAGCTTGGTCCCGGGACAGGGAAATTCACCCCTCCACTTT.